These 25 T cell receptor beta chains were sequenced from one sample in a study of radiation and T cells in renal cell carcinoma. Time point indicated: baseline pretreatment blood. As to treatment: 15 Gy SBRT to primary tumor, nephrectomy 4 weeks later. Some clones are missing from TCRdb's copy, which holds only in-frame ones; the method was immunoSEQ multiplex PCR. The table has 100,000 or so clones, approximately 86% seen once. The material sequenced was blood, taken from a patient whose treatment included radiotherapy and nephrectomy. Receptors were obtained from a man between 50 and 59 years old with renal cell carcinoma.

This clone was detected a few times. The chain joins TRBV30 to TRBJ1-1, with D perhaps TRBD1 (5 bases). The CDR3 extends over 13 amino acids. V lost 1 base and J 5 bases, leaving 11 bases between the germline ends. CDR1 GTSNPN and CDR2 SVGIG come from the germline V gene (reference sequence). This CDR3 reads CAWSDRFGTEAFF. The CDR3 coding sequence is TGTGCCTGGAGTGACAGGTTCGGGACTGAAGCTTTCTTT.

This clone has more than one count but fewer than ten. J is TRBJ2-5 and V is TRBV2, with a weak D call TRBD2 (5 bases). This CDR3 has 12 amino acids. The germline gives CDR1 SNHLY, CDR2 FYNNEI. The V end lost 8 bases, the J end lost 1 base, and 8 bases lay between the germline ends. CDR3 nucleotide sequence: TGTGCCAGCGACTACGTCCAAGAGACCCAGTACTTC. It specifies CASDYVQETQYF.

This chain joins TRBV10-2 and TRBJ1-1; D is ambiguous. V gave up 2 bases and J gave up 1 base, with 2 bases separating them. There are 12 residues in the CDR3. CDR1 is WSHSY, CDR2 SAAADI, per germline. CDR3 in DNA: TGCGCCAGCAGTGAGGGGAACACTGAAGCTTTCTTT. This codes for CASSEGNTEAFF.

The rearrangement joins TRBV4-2 to TRBJ1-2, with D possibly being TRBD1 (5 bases). V was trimmed by 0 bases and J by 3 bases, leaving 17 bases between them. CDR1 is LGHNA and CDR2 is YNFKEQ in the germline V gene. The CDR3 runs 17 residues. The CDR3 DNA reads as TGTGCCAGCAGCCAAGATGTTGCCGGGGGGATCTACTATGGCTACACCTTC. This encodes CASSQDVAGGIYYGYTF.

The J gene is TRBJ2-2, the V gene TRBV11-2; perhaps TRBD2 as D (6 bases). This CDR3 has 15 residues. Germline-derived CDR1 and CDR2 are SGHAT and FQNNGV. Trimming stripped 1 base from V and 5 bases from J, with 11 bases between. For the CDR3, the DNA is TGTGCCAGCAGCTTAGGACTAGTATCTACCGGGGAGCTGTTTTTT. It yields the protein CASSLGLVSTGELFF.

Only one count was recorded for this clone. This chain joins TRBV21-1 and TRBJ1-6; the table calls TRBD1, which could not be checked here. TRBV21-1 is a documented pseudogene. This CDR3 has 17 residues. CDR3 bases: TGTGCCAGCAGCAGTTCCCCACCAGGTGTCTATAATTCACCCCTCCACTTT. This gives the protein CASSSSPPGVYNSPLHF.

The J gene is TRBJ2-4, the V gene TRBV5-4, with D possibly being TRBD1 (6 bases). Trimming shortened V by 4 bases and J by 2 bases, and 10 bases separated the two germline ends. The CDR3 runs to 14 residues. CDR1 is SGHNT, CDR2 YYREEE, per germline (reference sequence). CDR3 bases: TGTGCCAGCAGCCCGGACAGCTCCAAAAACATTCAGTACTTC. It encodes CASSPDSSKNIQYF.

V gene TRBV14 combines with J gene TRBJ2-7; 14 nucleotides align to TRBD2. The CDR3 has 16 amino acids. Losses at the gene ends were 2 bases for V and 5 bases for J; bases not matched to a gene: 5. Germline V gene sequence: CDR1 SGHDN, CDR2 FVKESK. The CDR3 DNA sequence: TGTGCCAGCAGCCAATGGGGACTAGCGGGAGTGCACGAGCAGTACTTC. Residues: CASSQWGLAGVHEQYF.

This chain joins TRBV4-2 and TRBJ2-1, with TRBD2 identical over 8 bases. The germline V gene encodes CDR1 LGHNA and CDR2 YNFKEQ. Unmatched junction bases numbered 11, after V lost 2 bases and J lost 5 bases. The CDR3 extends over 17 amino acids. The CDR3 DNA is TGTGCCAGCAGCCAAAGCGTGTCGGGGGGGGTCGACAATGAGCAGTTCTTC. Its translation: CASSQSVSGGVDNEQFF.

The CDR3 DNA follows: TGTGCCAGCAGCTGGGGCCGGAGTTCAGAGACCCAGTACTTC. It specifies CASSWGRSSETQYF. This chain links TRBV5-4 with TRBJ2-5, with D perhaps matching TRBD1 (5 bases). V lost 3 bases and J lost 4, with 13 bases in between. Germline V gives CDR1 SGHNT, CDR2 YYREEE (reference sequence). This CDR3 has 14 residues.

J is TRBJ2-6 and V is TRBV6-5; no clear D gene. The CDR3 totals 15 residues. V lost 5 bases and J lost 4, with 12 bases in between. The germline CDR1 and CDR2 sequences are MNHEY and SVGAGI. CDR3 bases: TGTGCCAGCAGTAAAATAGGTTCAGGGGCCAACGTCCTGACTTTC. As protein: CASSKIGSGANVLTF.

The chain joins TRBV4-2 to TRBJ2-6, with D possibly matching TRBD2 (6 bases). This CDR3 spans 19 amino acids. V was shortened by 3 bases and J by 0 bases, with 18 bases between the two germline ends. Germline V CDR1 and CDR2: LGHNA, YNFKEQ. The CDR3 DNA sequence: TGTGCCAGCAGCCATCCCCCCGGGAGAACCACCTCTGGGGCCAACGTCCTGACTTTC. Translation: CASSHPPGRTTSGANVLTF.

This chain connects TRBV7-9 to TRBJ2-3, with TRBD2 matching 8 bases. The J segment lost 0 bases and the V segment lost 6 bases, leaving 5 bases of the junction unmatched. This CDR3 is built from 15 residues. CDR1 is SEHNR, CDR2 FQNEAQ, per germline (reference sequence). This chain's CDR3 is CASRAGLVSTDTQYF. For the CDR3, the DNA is TGTGCCAGCAGGGCGGGACTAGTGAGCACAGATACGCAGTATTTT.

The rearrangement joins TRBV11-2 to TRBJ1-1, with no clear D. With 4 bases removed from V and 7 bases from J, the gap between germline ends came to 16 bases. This CDR3 has 14 residues. CDR1 SGHAT and CDR2 FQNNGV come from the germline V gene. The CDR3 DNA reads TGTGCCAGCAGCTACTCGGAGGCTGTAAGTGAAGCTTTCTTT. This gives the protein CASSYSEAVSEAFF.

For this clone: Without the conserved terminal phenylalanine or tryptophan, this CDR3 likely stems from a read error. The limits of the CDR3 on the DNA are not certain, so only TCRdb's listed CDR3 is given. The chain links TRBV28 to TRBJ1-5. Both ends counted, the CDR3 spans 12 residues. Per the germline V gene, CDR1 is MDHEN and CDR2 is SYDVKM. CDR3 protein: CASSLNEGRAVI.

This chain joins TRBV7-2 and TRBJ2-2, with D possibly TRBD1 on 6 matching bases. CDR3 length: 17 residues. The V end lost 0 bases, the J end lost 1 base, and 12 bases lay between the germline ends. Germline lookup yields CDR1 SGHTA and CDR2 FQGNSA. The DNA for the CDR3 is TGTGCCAGCAGCTTAGCGAGGGGGAGCGAGAACACCGGGGAGCTGTTTTTT. Its protein product is CASSLARGSENTGELFF.

The J gene is TRBJ2-5, the V gene TRBV5-1; 8 nucleotides align to TRBD1. The CDR3 totals 15 residues. Germline V lookup: CDR1 SGHRS, CDR2 YFSETQ. V gave up 0 bases and J gave up 4 bases; unmatched junction bases: 5. The CDR3 protein is CASSLGTGTGETQYF. In nucleotides, the CDR3 is TGCGCCAGCAGCTTGGGGACCGGGACAGGAGAGACCCAGTACTTC.

The V call is TRBV7-2, the J call TRBJ1-2; D gene ambiguous. V gave up 1 base and J gave up 8 bases, with 8 bases separating them. From germline, CDR1 is SGHTA and CDR2 FQGNSA. This CDR3 is 12 amino acids long. CDR3 nucleotide sequence: TGTGCCAGCAGCTTAGATATAGGGGGCTACACCTTC. Its translation is CASSLDIGGYTF.

The V gene is TRBV28, the J gene TRBJ2-1, with 16 bases identical to TRBD2. The V gene end was trimmed by 6 bases and the J gene end by 9 bases; junction bases not matched to a gene: 8. CDR3 length equals 16 residues. CDR1 and CDR2 (germline): MDHEN, SYDVKM. Written as DNA, the CDR3 is TGTGCCAGCAGCCGGCGAGGGACTAGCGGGAGGGGTGAGCAGTTCTTC. Translation gives CASSRRGTSGRGEQFF.

The table lists this clone with a count of one. The chain recombines TRBV9 with TRBJ2-3, with no clear D. V dropped 0 bases and J dropped 4 bases, with 9 bases sitting between them. This CDR3 has 14 amino acids. Germline assignment: CDR1 SGDLS and CDR2 YYNGEE. The CDR3 nucleotides are TGTGCCAGCAGCGTAGAAATTGGCGCAGATACGCAGTATTTT. It yields the protein CASSVEIGADTQYF.

The chain recombines TRBV5-4 with TRBJ1-2; TRBD1 might be the D (5 bases). Germline V lookup: CDR1 SGHNT, CDR2 YYREEE (reference sequence). V was pared by 0 bases and J by 6 bases, with 12 bases between. CDR3 size: 14 residues. CDR3 in DNA: TGTGCCAGCAGCTTGGTTCAGGGAAGAAATGGCTACACCTTC. Its translation: CASSLVQGRNGYTF.

The CDR3 coding sequence is TGTGCCAGCTCCCCAACGGACTACACAGATACGCAGTATTTT. It translates to CASSPTDYTDTQYF. This chain connects TRBV18 to TRBJ2-3, with TRBD2 as a possible D gene (6 bases). Germline V gives CDR1 KGHSH, CDR2 LQKENI. The CDR3 has 14 amino acids. V lost 6 bases, J lost 2 bases, and 12 bases lay in between.

The V and J genes are TRBV7-2 and TRBJ1-4; D not resolved. Germline CDR1 and CDR2: SGHTA and FQGNSA. There are 12 residues in the CDR3. The V end was cut by 4 bases, the J end by 5 bases, with 5 bases between. This CDR3 reads CASSSVNEKLFF. CDR3 sequence (DNA): TGTGCCAGCAGCTCCGTAAATGAAAAACTGTTTTTT.

This sequence joins TRBV7-6 and TRBJ1-1, with D unresolved. Germline V CDR1 and CDR2: SGHVS, FNYEAQ. The CDR3 consists of 13 residues. V dropped 6 bases and J dropped 5 bases, with 13 bases sitting between them. Written as DNA, the CDR3 is TGTGCCAGCAGTAACCTGCCGGGGACTGAAGCTTTCTTT. Protein: CASSNLPGTEAFF.

J is TRBJ2-3 and V is TRBV6-5; 10 bases map to TRBD2. The CDR3 has 16 amino acids. V was pared by 4 bases and J by 2 bases, with 6 bases of the junction left unmatched. CDR1 is MNHEY, CDR2 SVGAGI, per germline. The CDR3 spells CASSSGTSEFTDTQYF. The CDR3 region has the DNA TGTGCCAGCAGTTCCGGGACTAGCGAGTTCACAGATACGCAGTATTTT.